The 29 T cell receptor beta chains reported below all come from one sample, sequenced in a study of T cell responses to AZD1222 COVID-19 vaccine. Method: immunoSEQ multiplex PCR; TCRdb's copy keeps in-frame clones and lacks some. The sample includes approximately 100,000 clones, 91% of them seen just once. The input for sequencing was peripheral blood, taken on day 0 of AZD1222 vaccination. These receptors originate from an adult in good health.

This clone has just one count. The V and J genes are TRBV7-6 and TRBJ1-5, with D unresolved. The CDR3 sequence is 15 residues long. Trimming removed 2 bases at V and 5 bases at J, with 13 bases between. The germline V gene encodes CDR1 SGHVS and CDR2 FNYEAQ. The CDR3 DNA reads TGTGCCAGCAGCTTATTAAAGGGTTTCGATCAGCCCCAGCATTTT. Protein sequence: CASSLLKGFDQPQHF.

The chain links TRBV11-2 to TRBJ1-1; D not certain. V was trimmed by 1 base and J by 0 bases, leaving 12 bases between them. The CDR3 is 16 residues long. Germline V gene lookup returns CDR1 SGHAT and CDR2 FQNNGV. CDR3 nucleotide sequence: TGTGCCAGCAGCTTAGTGGTTGGCAGTTTGAACACTGAAGCTTTCTTT. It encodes CASSLVVGSLNTEAFF.

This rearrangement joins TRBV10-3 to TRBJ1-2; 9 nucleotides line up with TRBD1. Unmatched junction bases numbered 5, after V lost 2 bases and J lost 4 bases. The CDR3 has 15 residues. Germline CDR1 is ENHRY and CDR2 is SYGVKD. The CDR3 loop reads CAISENRGQGYGYTF. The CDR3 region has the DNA TGTGCCATCAGTGAGAACAGGGGGCAAGGCTATGGCTACACCTTC.

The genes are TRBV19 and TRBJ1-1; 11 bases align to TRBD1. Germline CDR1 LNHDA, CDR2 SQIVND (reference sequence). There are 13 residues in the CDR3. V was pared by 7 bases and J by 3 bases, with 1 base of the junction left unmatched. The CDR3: CASKDRGHTEAFF. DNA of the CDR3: TGTGCCAGTAAGGACAGGGGGCACACTGAAGCTTTCTTT.

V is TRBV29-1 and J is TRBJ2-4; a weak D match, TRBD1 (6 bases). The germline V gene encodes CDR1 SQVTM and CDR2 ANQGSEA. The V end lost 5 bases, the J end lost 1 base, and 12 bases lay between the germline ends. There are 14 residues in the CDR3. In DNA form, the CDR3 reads TGCAGCGTTTTAAGGGGGACGGCCAAAAACATTCAGTACTTC. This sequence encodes CSVLRGTAKNIQYF.

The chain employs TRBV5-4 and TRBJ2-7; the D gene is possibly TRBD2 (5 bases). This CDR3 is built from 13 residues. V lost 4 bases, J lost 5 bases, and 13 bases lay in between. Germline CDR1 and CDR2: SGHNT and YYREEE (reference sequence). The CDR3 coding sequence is TGTGCCAGCAGCCCCGCGGGCGGCGACGAGCAGTACTTC. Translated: CASSPAGGDEQYF.

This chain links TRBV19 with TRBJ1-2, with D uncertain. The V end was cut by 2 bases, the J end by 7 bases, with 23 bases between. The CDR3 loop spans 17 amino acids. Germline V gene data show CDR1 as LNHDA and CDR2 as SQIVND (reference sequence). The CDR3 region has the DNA TGTGCCAGTAGTATAATCCGGGCTCCCACCGGCGAGTCTGGCTACACCTTC. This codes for CASSIIRAPTGESGYTF.

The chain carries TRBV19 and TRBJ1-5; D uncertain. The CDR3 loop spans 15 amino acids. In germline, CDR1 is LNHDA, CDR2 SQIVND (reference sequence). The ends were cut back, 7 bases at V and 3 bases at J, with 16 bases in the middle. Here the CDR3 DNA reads TGTGCCAGTACCGTCGGACGGAGACTCAATCAGCCCCAGCATTTT. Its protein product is CASTVGRRLNQPQHF.

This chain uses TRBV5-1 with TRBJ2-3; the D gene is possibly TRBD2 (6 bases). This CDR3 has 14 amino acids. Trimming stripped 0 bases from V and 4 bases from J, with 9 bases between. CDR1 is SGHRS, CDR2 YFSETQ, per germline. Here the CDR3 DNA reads TGCGCCAGCAGCTTGGGGAGGGTGGCAGATACGCAGTATTTT. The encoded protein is CASSLGRVADTQYF.

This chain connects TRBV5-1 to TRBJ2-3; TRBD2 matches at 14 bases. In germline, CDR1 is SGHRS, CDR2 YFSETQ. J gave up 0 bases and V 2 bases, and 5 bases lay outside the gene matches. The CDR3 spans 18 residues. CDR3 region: CASSFIGLAGGSTDTQYF. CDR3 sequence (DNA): TGCGCCAGCAGCTTCATCGGACTAGCGGGGGGTAGCACAGATACGCAGTATTTT.

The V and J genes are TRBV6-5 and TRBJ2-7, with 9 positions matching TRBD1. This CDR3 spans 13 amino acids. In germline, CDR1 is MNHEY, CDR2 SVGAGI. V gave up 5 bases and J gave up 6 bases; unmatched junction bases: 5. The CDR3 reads CASSTQGAGEQYF. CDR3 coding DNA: TGTGCCAGCAGTACACAGGGGGCGGGCGAGCAGTACTTC.

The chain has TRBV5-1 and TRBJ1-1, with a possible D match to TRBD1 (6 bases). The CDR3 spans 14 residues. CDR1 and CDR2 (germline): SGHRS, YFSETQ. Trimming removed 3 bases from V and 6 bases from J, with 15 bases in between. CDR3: CASSWTGTTPEAFF. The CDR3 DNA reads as TGCGCCAGCAGCTGGACCGGGACAACGCCTGAAGCTTTCTTT.

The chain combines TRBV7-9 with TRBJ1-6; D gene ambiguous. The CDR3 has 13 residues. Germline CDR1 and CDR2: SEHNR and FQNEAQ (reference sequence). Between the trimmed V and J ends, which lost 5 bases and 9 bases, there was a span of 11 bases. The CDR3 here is CASSPEGGSPLHF. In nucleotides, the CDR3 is TGTGCCAGCAGCCCAGAGGGCGGTTCACCCCTCCACTTT.

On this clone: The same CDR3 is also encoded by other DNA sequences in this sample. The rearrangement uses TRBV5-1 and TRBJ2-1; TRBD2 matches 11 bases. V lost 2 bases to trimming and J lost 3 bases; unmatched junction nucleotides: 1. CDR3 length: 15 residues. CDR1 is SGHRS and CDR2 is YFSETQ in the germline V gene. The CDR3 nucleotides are TGCGCCAGCAGCTTAGGGACTAGCGGCTACAATGAGCAGTTCTTC. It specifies CASSLGTSGYNEQFF.

In DNA, the CDR3 is TGCAGCGTTGATTCAGGGTTTGGTGAAAAACTGTTTTTT. As protein: CSVDSGFGEKLFF. V and J are TRBV29-1 and TRBJ1-4, with D tentatively TRBD1 (5 bases). V lost 3 bases, J lost 7 bases, and 12 bases lay in between. This CDR3 has 13 residues. The germline gives CDR1 SQVTM, CDR2 ANQGSEA.

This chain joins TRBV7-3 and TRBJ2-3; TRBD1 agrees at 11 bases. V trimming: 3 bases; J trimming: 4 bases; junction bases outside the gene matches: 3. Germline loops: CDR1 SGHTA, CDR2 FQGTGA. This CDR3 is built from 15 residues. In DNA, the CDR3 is TGTGCCAGCAGCTTGGGGACAGGGGGACCAGATACGCAGTATTTT. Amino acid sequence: CASSLGTGGPDTQYF.

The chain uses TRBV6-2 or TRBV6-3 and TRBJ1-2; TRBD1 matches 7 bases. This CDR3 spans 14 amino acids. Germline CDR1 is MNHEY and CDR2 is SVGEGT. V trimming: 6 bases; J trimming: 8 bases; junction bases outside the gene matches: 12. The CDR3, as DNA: TGTGCCAGCAGCCAAGGGGGACAGTCGAGGGGCTACACCTTC. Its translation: CASSQGGQSRGYTF.

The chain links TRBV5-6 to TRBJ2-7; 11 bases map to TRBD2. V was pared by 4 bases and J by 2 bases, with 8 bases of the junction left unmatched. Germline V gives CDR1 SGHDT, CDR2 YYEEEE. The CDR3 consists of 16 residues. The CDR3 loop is CASSPLLAGATYEQYF. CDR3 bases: TGTGCCAGCAGCCCCTTACTAGCGGGAGCTACCTACGAGCAGTACTTC.

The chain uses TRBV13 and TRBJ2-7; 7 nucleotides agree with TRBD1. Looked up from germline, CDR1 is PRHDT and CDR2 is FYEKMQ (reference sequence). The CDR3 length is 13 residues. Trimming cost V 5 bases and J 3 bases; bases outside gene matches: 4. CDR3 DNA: TGTGCCAGCAGCGTCGACAGGGACTACGAGCAGTACTTC. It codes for CASSVDRDYEQYF.

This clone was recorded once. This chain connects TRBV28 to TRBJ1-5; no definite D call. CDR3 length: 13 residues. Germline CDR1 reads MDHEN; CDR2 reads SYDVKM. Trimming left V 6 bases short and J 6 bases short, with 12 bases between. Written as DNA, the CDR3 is TGTGCCAGCAGCAAATGGGCCGGTCAGCCCCAGCATTTT. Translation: CASSKWAGQPQHF.

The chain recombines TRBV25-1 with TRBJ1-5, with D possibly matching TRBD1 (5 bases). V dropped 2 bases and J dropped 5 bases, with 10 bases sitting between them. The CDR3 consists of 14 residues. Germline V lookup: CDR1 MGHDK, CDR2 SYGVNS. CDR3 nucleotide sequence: TGTGCCAGCAGTGAAGTAGGGGTTTATCAGCCCCAGCATTTT. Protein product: CASSEVGVYQPQHF.

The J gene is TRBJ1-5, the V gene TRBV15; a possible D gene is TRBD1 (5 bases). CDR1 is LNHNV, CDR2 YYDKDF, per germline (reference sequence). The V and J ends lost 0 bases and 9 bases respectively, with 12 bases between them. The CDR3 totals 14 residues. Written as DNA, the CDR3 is TGTGCCACCAGCAGAGAAGGTGGGAGGGGGCCCCAGCATTTT. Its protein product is CATSREGGRGPQHF.

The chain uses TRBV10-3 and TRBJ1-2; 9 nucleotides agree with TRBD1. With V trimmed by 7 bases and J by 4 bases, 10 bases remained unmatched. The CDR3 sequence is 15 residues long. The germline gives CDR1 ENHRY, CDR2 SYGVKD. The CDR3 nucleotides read TGTGCCATCACCTTGGGACAGGGAGACTCCTATGGCTACACCTTC. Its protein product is CAITLGQGDSYGYTF.

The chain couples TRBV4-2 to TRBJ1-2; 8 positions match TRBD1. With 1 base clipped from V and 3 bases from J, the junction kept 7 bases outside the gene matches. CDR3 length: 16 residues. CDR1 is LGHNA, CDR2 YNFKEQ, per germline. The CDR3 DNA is TGTGCCAGCAGCCAAGCAACTTCAGGGGGCTACTATGGCTACACCTTC. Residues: CASSQATSGGYYGYTF.

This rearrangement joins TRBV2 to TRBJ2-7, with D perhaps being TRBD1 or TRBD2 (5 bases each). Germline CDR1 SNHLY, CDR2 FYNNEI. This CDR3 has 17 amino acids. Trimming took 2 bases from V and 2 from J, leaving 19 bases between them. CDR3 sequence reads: CASSESFGASSPYEQYF. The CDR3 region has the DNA TGTGCCAGCAGTGAAAGCTTCGGGGCTAGTTCCCCCTACGAGCAGTACTTC.

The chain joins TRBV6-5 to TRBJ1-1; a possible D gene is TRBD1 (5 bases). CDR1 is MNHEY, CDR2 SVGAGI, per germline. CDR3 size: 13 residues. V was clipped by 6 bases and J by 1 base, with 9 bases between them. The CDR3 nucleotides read TGTGCCAGCAGACGGACATGGAACACTGAAGCTTTCTTT. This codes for CASRRTWNTEAFF.

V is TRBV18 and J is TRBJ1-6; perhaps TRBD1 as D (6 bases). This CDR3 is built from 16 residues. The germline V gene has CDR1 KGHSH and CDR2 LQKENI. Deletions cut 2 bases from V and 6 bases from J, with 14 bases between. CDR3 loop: CASSPGGRALNSPLHF. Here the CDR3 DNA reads TGTGCCAGCTCACCAGGGGGCAGGGCTCTTAATTCACCCCTCCACTTT.

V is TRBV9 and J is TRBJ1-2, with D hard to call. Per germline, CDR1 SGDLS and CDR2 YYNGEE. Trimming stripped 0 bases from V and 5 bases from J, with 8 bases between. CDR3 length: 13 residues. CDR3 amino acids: CASSVVSGYGYTF. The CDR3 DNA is TGTGCCAGCAGCGTAGTGTCAGGTTATGGCTACACCTTC.

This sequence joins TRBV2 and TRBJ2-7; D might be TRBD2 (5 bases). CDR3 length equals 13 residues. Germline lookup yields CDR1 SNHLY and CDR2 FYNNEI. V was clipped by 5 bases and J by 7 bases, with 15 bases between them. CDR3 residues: CASSTDVPGEQYF. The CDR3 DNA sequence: TGTGCCAGCAGTACGGACGTTCCGGGGGAGCAGTACTTC.